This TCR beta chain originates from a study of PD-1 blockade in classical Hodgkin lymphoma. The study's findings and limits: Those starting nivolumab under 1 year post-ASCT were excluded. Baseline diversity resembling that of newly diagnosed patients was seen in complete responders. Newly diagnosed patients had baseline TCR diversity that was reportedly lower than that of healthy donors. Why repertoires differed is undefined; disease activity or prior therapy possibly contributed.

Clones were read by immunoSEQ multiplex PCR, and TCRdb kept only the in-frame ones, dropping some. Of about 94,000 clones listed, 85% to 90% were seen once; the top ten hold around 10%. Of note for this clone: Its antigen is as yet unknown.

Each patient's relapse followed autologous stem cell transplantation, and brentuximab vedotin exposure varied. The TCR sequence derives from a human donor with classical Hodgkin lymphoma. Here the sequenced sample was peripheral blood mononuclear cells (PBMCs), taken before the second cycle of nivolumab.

CDR3 amino acids: CASNQRESYTQYF. The CDR3 coding sequence is TGTGCCAGCAACCAGCGGGAGTCGTATACGCAGTATTTT. The chain couples TRBV6-1 to TRBJ2-3; 8 nucleotides line up with TRBD2. The V segment lost 7 bases and the J segment 7 bases; nucleotides outside the gene matches: 7. CDR1 and CDR2 from the germline V gene are MNHNS and SASEGT. The CDR3 length is 13 residues.